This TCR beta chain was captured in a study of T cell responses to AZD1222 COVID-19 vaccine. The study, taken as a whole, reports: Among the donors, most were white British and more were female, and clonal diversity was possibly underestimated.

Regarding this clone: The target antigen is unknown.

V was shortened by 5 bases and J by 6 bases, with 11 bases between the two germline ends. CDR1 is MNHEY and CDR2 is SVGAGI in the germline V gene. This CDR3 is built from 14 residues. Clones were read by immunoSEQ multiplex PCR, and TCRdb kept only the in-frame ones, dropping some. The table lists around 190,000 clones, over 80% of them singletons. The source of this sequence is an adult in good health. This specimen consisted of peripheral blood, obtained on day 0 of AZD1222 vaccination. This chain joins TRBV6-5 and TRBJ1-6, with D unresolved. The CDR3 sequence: CASSIRAVNSPLHF. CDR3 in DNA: TGTGCCAGCAGTATCCGGGCCGTTAATTCACCCCTCCACTTT.